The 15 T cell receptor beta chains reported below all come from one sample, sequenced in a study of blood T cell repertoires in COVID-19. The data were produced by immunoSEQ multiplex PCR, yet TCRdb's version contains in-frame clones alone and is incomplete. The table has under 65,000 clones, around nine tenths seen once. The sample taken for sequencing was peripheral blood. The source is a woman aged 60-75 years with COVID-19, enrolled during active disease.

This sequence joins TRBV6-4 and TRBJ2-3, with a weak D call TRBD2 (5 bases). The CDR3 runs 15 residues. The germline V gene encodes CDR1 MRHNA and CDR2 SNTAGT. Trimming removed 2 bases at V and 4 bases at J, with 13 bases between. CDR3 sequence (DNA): TGTGCCAGCAGTGACGGTCCCGGGATCGCAGATACGCAGTATTTT. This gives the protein CASSDGPGIADTQYF.

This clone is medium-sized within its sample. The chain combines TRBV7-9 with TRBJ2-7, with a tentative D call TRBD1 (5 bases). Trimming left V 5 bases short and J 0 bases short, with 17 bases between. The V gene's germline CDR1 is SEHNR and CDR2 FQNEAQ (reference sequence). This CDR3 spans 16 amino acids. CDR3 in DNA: TGTGCCAGCAGCGACGAAGGACACGCGAGCTCCTACGAGCAGTACTTC. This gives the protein CASSDEGHASSYEQYF. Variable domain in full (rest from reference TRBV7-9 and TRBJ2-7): DTGVSQNPRHKITKRGQNVTFRCDPISEHNRLYWYRQTLGQGPEFLTYFQNEAQLEKSRLLSDRFSAERPKGSFSTLEIQRTEQGDSAMYLCASSDEGHASSYEQYFGPGTRLTVT.

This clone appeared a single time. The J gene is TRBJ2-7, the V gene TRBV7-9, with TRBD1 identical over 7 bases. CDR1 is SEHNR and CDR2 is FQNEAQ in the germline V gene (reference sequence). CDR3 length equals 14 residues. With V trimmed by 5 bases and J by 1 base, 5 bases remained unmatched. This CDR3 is CASSPRDSSYEQYF. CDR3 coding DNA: TGTGCCAGCAGCCCCCGGGACAGTTCCTACGAGCAGTACTTC.

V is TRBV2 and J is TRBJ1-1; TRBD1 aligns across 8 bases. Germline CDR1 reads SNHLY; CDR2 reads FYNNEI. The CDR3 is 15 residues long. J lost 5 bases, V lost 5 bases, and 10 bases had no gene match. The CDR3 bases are TGTGCCAGCAGTAAATCGGACAGGGCGTTTACTGAAGCTTTCTTT. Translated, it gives CASSKSDRAFTEAFF.

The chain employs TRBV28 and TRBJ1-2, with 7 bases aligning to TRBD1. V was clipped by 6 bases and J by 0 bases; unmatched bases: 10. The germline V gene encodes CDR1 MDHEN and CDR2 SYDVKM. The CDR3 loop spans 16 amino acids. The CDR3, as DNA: TGTGCCAGCAGCCCCATCCGGGACAGTACTAACTATGGCTACACCTTC. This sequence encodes CASSPIRDSTNYGYTF.

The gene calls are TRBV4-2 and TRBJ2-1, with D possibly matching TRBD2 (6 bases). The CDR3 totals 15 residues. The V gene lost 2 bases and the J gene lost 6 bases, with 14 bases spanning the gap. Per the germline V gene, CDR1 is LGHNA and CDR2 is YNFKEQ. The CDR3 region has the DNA TGTGCCAGCAGCCAACCGGGACTCATATTCAATGAGCAGTTCTTC. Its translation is CASSQPGLIFNEQFF.

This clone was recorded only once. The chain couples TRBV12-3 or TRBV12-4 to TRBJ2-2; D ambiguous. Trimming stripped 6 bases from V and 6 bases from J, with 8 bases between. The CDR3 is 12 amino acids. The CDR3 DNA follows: TGTGCCAGCAGGTTCCCGGCCGGGGAGCTGTTTTTT. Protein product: CASRFPAGELFF.

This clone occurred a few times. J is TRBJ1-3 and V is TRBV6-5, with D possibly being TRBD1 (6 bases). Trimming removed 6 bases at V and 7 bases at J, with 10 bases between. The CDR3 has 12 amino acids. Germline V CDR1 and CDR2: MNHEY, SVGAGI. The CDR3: CASSPGGNTIYF. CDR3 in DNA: TGTGCCAGCAGCCCGGGGGGCAACACCATATATTTT.

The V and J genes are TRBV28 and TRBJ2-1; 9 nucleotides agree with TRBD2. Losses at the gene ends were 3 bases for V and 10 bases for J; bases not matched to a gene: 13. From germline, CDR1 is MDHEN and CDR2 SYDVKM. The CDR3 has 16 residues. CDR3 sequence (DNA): TGTGCCAGCAGTTTTTCGGGCGGGAGGGCCGCCAAGGAGCAGTTCTTC. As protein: CASSFSGGRAAKEQFF.

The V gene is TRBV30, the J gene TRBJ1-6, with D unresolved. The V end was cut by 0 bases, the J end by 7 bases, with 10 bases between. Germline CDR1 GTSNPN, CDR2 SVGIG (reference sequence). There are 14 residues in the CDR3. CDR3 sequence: CAWSVDTYNSPLHF. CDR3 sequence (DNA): TGTGCCTGGAGTGTTGACACTTACAATTCACCCCTCCACTTT.

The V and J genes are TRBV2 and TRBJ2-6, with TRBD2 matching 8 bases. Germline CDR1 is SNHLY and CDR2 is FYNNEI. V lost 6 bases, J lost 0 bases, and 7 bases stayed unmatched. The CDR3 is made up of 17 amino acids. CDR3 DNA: TGTGCCAGCAGGAGCGGGAGCGGGAGCTCTGGGGCCAACGTCCTGACTTTC. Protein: CASRSGSGSSGANVLTF.

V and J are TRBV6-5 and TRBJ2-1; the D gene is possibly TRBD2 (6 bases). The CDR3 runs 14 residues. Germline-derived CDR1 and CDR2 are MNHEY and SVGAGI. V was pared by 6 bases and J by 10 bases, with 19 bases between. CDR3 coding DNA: TGTGCCAGCAGCCGCACGCCGAACCTAGCGGAGCAGTTCTTC. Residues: CASSRTPNLAEQFF.

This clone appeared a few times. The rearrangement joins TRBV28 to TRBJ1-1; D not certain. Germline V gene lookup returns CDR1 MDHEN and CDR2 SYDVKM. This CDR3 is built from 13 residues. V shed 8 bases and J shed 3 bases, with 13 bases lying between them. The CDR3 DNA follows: TGTGCCAGCGGACTACCGGGGTACACTGAAGCTTTCTTT. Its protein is CASGLPGYTEAFF.

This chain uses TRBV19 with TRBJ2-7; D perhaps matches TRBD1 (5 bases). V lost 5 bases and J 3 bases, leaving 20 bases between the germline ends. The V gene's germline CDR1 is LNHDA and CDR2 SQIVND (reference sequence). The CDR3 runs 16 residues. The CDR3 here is CASSPSTAGFLYEQYF. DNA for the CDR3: TGTGCCAGTAGTCCGTCGACAGCCGGATTCCTCTACGAGCAGTACTTC.

The CDR3, as DNA: TGTGCCAGCAGCGTAGGAAGCGAGAGCTCCTACAATGAGCAGTTCTTC. Translation gives CASSVGSESSYNEQFF. The V gene is TRBV9, the J gene TRBJ2-1, with D unresolved. The germline gives CDR1 SGDLS, CDR2 YYNGEE. V was pared by 0 bases and J by 0 bases, with 10 bases between. CDR3 size: 16 residues.